This T cell receptor beta chain was retrieved from a study of glioma-infiltrating T cells. Study context: Samples included WHO grade II oligodendrogliomas or astrocytomas and initial-diagnosis grade IV glioblastomas. Glioma patients had dexamethasone for six or fewer days before surgery. Study-level findings and limits: Above-expected tissue-blood divergence occurred in all gliomas, most in low-grade ones. A blood CDR3 motif signature was depleted in highly divergent patients.

Concerning this clonotype: Its antigen remains unidentified.

The iRepertoire nested amplicon-rescue multiplex PCR amplified TCR alpha and beta CDR3s from RNA. Each CDR3 protein is one row after TCRdb ran MiXCR on the multiplex PCR reads. The table includes a few hundred thousand distinct CDR3 sequences, approximately 42% detected once. The CDR3 loop spans 16 amino acids. V lost 2 bases to trimming and J lost 2 bases; unmatched junction nucleotides: 6. The V gene's germline CDR1 is MNHEY and CDR2 SMNVEV (reference sequence). The V and J genes are TRBV27 and TRBJ2-7; 10 bases match TRBD2. Sequencing was carried out using glioma tissue, nonneoplastic brain tissue, or PBMCs (not recorded which). This TCR came from a human donor with low-grade glioma or glioblastoma, undergoing nonglioma brain surgery, or in good health (not recorded which). The CDR3 region has the DNA TGTGCCAGCAGTTTAGATAGCGGGAGGCCAGCCTACGAGCAGTACTTC. Its protein product is CASSLDSGRPAYEQYF.